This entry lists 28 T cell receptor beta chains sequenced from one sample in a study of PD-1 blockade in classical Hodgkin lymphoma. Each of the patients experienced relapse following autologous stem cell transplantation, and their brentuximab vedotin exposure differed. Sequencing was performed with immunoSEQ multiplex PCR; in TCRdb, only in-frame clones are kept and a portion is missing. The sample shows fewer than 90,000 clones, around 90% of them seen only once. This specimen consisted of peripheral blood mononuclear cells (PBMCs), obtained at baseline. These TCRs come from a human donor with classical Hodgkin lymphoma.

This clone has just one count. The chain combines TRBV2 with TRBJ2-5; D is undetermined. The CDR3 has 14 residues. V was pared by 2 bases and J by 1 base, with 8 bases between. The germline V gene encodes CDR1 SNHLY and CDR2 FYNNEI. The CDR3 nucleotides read TGTGCCAGCAGTGAATTAGGTATCCAAGAGACCCAGTACTTC. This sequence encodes CASSELGIQETQYF.

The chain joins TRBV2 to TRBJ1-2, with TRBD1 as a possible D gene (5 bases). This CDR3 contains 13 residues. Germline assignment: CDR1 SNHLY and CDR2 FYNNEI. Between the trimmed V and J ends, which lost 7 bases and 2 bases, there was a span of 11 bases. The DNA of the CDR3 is TGTGCCAGCATGGCCAGGGAAAACTATGGCTACACCTTC. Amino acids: CASMARENYGYTF. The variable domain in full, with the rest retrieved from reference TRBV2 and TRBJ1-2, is EPEVTQTPSHQVTQMGQEVILRCVPISNHLYFYWYRQILGQKVEFLVSFYNNEISEKSEIFDDQFSVERPDGSNFTLKIRSTKLEDSAMYFCASMARENYGYTFGSGTRLTVV.

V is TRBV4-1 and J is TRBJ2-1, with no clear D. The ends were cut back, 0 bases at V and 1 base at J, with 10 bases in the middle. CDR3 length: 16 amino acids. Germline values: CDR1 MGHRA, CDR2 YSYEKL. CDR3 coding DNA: TGCGCCAGCAGCCAAGATCCCACCCGATCCTACAATGAGCAGTTCTTC. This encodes CASSQDPTRSYNEQFF.

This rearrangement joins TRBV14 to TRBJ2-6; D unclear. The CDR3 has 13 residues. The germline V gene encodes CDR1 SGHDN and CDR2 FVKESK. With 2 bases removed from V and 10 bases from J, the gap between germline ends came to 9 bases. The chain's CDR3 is CASSQKTQNVLTF. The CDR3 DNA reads TGTGCCAGCAGCCAAAAGACGCAAAACGTCCTGACTTTC.

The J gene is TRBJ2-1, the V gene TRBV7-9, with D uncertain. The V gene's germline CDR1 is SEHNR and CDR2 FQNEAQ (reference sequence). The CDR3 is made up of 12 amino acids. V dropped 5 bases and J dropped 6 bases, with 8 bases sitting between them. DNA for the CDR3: TGTGCCAGCAGCAAAGAGGTCAATGAGCAGTTCTTC. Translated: CASSKEVNEQFF.

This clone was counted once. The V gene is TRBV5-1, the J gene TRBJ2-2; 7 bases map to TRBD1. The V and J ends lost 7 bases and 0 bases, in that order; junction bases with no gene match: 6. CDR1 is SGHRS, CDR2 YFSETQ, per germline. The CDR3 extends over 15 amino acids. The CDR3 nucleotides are TGCGCCAGCGATCCTACAGGGGCGAACACCGGGGAGCTGTTTTTT. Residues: CASDPTGANTGELFF. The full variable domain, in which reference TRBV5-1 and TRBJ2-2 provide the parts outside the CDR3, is KAGVTQTPRYLIKTRGQQVTLSCSPISGHRSVSWYQQTPGQGLQFLFEYFSETQRNKGNFPGRFSGRQFSNSRSEMNVSTLELGDSALYLCASDPTGANTGELFFGEGSRLTVL.

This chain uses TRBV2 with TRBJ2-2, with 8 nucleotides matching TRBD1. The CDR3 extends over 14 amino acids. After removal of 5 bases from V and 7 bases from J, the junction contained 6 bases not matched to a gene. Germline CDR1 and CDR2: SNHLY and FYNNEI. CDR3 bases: TGTGCCAGCAGTTCGGACAGGGACCACGGGGAGCTGTTTTTT. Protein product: CASSSDRDHGELFF.

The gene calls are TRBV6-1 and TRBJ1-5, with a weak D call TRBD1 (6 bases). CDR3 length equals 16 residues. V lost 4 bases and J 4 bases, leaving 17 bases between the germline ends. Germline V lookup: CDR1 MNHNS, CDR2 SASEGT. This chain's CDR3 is CASSGPNEQGNQPQHF. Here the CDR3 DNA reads TGTGCCAGCAGTGGGCCCAACGAACAGGGAAATCAGCCCCAGCATTTT.

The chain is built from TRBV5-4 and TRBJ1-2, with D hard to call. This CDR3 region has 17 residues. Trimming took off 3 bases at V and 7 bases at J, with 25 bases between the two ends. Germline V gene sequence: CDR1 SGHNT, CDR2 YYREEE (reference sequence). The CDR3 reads CASSSHTGIHRIFGYTF. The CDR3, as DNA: TGTGCCAGCAGCTCACATACCGGGATCCACCGTATATTTGGCTACACCTTC.

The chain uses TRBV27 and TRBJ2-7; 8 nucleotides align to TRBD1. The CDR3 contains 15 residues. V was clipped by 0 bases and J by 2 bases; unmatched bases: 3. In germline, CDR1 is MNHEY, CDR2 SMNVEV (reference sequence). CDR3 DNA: TGTGCCAGCAGTTTATCACCGGGACAGGCCTACGAGCAGTACTTC. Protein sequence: CASSLSPGQAYEQYF.

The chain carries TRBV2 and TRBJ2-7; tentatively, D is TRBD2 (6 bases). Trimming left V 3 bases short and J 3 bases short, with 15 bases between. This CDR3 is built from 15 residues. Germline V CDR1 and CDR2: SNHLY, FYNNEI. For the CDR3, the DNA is TGTGCCAGCAGTGAGGACTATGGGGAGTTCTACGAGCAGTACTTC. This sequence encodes CASSEDYGEFYEQYF.

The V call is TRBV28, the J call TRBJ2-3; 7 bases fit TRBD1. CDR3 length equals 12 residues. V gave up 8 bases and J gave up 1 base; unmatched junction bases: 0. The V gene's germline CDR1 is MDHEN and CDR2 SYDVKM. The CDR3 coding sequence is TGTGCCAGCCAGGGGGGCACAGATACGCAGTATTTT. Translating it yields CASQGGTDTQYF.

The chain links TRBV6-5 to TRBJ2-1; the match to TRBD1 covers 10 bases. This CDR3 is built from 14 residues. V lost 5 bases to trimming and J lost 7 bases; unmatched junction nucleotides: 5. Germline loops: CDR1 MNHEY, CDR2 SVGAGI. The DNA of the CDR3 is TGTGCCAGCAGTCCTTGGACAGGGGGGAATGAGCAGTTCTTC. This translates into CASSPWTGGNEQFF.

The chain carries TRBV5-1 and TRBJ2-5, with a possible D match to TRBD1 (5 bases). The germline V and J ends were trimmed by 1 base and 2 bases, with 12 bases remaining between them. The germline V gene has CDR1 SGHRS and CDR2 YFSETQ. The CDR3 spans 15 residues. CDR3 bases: TGCGCCAGCAGCTTGCAGGACAACCTACAAGAGACCCAGTACTTC. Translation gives CASSLQDNLQETQYF.

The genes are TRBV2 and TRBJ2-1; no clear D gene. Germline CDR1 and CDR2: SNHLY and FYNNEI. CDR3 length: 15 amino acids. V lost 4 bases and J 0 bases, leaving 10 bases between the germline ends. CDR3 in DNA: TGTGCCAGCAGTGCGGACGCTAGCTCCTACAATGAGCAGTTCTTC. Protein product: CASSADASSYNEQFF. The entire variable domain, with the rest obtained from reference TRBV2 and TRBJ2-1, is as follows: EPEVTQTPSHQVTQMGQEVILRCVPISNHLYFYWYRQILGQKVEFLVSFYNNEISEKSEIFDDQFSVERPDGSNFTLKIRSTKLEDSAMYFCASSADASSYNEQFFGPGTRLTVL.

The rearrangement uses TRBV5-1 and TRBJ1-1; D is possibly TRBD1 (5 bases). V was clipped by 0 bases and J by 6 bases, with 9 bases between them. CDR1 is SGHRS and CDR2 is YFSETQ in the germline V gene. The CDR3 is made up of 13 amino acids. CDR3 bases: TGCGCCAGCAGCTTGGCCCGGGGACCTGAAGCTTTCTTT. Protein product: CASSLARGPEAFF. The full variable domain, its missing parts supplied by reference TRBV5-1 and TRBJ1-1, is KAGVTQTPRYLIKTRGQQVTLSCSPISGHRSVSWYQQTPGQGLQFLFEYFSETQRNKGNFPGRFSGRQFSNSRSEMNVSTLELGDSALYLCASSLARGPEAFFGQGTRLTVV.

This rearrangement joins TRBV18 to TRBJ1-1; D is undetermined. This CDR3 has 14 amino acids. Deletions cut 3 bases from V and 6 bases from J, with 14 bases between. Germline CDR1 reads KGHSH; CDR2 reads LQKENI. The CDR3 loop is CASSPGDNVAEAFF. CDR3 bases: TGTGCCAGCTCACCTGGGGATAACGTGGCTGAAGCTTTCTTT.

Here the CDR3 reads CASETGTSGKAEQFF. The CDR3 nucleotides read TGTGCCAGCGAAACCGGGACTAGCGGGAAGGCTGAGCAGTTCTTC. The rearrangement joins TRBV9 to TRBJ2-1; 13 bases agree with TRBD2. V lost 7 bases and J lost 9; bases outside the gene matches: 10. Looked up from germline, CDR1 is SGDLS and CDR2 is YYNGEE. This CDR3 is built from 15 residues.

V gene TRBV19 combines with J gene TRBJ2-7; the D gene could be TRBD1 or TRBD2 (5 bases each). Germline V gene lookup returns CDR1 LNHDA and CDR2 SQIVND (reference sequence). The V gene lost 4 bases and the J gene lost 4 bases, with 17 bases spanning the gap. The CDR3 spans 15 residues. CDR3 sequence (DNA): TGTGCCAGTAGTACGAGGCGAGAGGGACGTTACGAGCAGTACTTC. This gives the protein CASSTRREGRYEQYF.

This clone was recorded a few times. CDR3 sequence reads: CASRQGVNGNEQFF. In nucleotides, the CDR3 is TGTGCCAGCAGACAGGGCGTTAACGGCAATGAGCAGTTCTTC. V gene TRBV6-1 combines with J gene TRBJ2-1; possible D gene TRBD1, 6 bases. This CDR3 spans 14 amino acids. Between the trimmed V and J ends, which lost 6 bases and 6 bases, there was a span of 15 bases. The V gene's germline CDR1 is MNHNS and CDR2 SASEGT.

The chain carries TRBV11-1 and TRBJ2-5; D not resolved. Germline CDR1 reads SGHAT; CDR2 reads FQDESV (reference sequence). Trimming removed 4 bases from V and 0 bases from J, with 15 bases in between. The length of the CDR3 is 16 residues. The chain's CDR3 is CASSSHQTAYQETQYF. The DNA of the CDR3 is TGTGCCAGCAGCTCCCATCAGACGGCGTACCAAGAGACCCAGTACTTC. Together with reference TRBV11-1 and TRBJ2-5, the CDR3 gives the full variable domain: EAEVAQSPRYKITEKSQAVAFWCDPISGHATLYWYRQILGQGPELLVQFQDESVVDDSQLPKDRFSAERLKGVDSTLKIQPAELGDSAMYLCASSSHQTAYQETQYFGPGTRLLVL.

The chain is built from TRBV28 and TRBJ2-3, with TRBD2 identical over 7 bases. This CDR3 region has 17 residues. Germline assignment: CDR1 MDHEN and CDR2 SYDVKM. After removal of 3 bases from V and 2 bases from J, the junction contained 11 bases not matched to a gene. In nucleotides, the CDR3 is TGTGCCAGCAGTTTGTCGGGGGAGGGATTCACCACAGATACGCAGTATTTT. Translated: CASSLSGEGFTTDTQYF.

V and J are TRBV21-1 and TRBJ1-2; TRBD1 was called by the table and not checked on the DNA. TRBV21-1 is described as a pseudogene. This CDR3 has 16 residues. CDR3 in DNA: TGTGCCAGCAGTAACCATTGGGACAGGGGGCCTAATGGCTACACCTTC. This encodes CASSNHWDRGPNGYTF.

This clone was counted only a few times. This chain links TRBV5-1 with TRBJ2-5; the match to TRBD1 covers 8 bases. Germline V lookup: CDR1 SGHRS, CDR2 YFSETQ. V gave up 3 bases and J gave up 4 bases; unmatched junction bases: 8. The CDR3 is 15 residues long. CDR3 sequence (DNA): TGCGCCAGCAGCTCAACCATGACAGGGGTAGAGACCCAGTACTTC. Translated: CASSSTMTGVETQYF.

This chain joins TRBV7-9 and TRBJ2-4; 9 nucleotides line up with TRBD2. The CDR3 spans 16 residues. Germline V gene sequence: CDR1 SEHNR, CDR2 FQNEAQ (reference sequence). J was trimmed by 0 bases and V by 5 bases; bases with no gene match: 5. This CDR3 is CASSAGLALAKNIQYF. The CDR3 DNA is TGTGCCAGCAGCGCCGGACTAGCGCTAGCCAAAAACATTCAGTACTTC.

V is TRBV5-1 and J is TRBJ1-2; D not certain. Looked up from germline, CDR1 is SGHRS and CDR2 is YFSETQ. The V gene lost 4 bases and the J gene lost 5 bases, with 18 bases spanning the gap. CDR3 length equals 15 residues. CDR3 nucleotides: TGCGCCAGCAGCCTTGTTGCGGGGAACTTATATGGCTACACCTTC. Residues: CASSLVAGNLYGYTF.

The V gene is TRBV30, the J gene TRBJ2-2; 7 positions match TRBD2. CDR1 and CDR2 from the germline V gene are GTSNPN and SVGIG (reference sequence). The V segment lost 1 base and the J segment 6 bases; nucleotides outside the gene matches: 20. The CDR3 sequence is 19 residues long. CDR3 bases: TGTGCCTGGAGTGGGATAATTGTAAAGGGCGGGAGCGGGCCCGGGGAGCTGTTTTTT. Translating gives CAWSGIIVKGGSGPGELFF.

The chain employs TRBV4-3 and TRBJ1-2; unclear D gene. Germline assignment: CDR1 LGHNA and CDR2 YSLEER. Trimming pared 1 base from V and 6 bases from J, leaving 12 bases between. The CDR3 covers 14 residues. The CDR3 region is CASSQARAWDGYTF. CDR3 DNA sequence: TGCGCCAGCAGCCAAGCTAGGGCTTGGGATGGCTACACCTTC.